This T cell receptor beta chain is from a study of blood T cell repertoires in COVID-19. V gave up 3 bases and J gave up 11 bases, with 22 bases separating them. This CDR3 is built from 16 residues. The assay was immunoSEQ multiplex PCR, and TCRdb's table has in-frame clones only and misses some. The sample consists of about 21,000 clones, 70% to 90% of them appearing once. Material: peripheral blood. The rearrangement uses TRBV23-1 and TRBJ1-4; tentatively, D is TRBD1 (5 bases). TRBV23-1 is annotated as an ORF whose role is uncertain. The TCR was taken from a human donor with active COVID-19. The donor label of this sample is uncertain. The CDR3 loop reads CASSQTDSPLDWKLFF. The CDR3 DNA is TGCGCCAGCAGTCAGACTGACAGCCCCCTTGATTGGAAACTGTTTTTT.